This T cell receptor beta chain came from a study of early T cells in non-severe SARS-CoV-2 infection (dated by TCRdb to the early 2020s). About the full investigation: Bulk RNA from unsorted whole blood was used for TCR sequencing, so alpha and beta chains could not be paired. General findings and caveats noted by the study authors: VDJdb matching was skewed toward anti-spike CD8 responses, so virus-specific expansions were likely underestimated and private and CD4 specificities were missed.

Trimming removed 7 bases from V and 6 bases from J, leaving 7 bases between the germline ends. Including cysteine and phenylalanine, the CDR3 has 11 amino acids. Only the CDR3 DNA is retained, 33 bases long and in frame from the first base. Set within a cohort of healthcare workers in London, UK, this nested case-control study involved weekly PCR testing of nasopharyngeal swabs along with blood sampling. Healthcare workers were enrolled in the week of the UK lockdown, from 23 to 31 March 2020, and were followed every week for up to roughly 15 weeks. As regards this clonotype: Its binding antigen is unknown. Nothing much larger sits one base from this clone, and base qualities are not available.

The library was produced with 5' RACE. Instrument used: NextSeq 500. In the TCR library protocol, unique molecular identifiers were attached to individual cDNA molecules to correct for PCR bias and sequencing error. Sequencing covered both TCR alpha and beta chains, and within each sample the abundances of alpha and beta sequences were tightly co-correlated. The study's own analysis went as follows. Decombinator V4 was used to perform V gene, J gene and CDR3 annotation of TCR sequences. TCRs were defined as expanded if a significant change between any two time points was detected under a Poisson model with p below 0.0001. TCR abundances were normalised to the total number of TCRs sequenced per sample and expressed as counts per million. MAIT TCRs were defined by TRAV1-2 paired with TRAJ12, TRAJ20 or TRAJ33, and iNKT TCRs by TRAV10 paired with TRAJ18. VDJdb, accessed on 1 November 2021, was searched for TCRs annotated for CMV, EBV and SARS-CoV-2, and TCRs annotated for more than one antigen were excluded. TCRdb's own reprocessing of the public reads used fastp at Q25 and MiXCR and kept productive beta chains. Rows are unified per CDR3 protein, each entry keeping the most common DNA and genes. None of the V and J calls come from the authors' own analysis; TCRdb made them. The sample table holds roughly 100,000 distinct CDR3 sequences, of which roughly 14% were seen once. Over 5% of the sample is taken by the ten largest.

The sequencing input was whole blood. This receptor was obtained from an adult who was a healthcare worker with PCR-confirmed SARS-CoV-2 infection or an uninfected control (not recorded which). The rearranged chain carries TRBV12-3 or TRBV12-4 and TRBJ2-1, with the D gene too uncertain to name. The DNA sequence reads TGTGCCAGCACTCAGCGCAATGAGCAGTTCTTC. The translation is CASTQRNEQFF.